This is a list of T cell receptor beta chains from one sample in a study of blood T cells in healthy people across ages. TCRdb analysed the 5' RACE reads with MiXCR anew, one entry per CDR3 protein. The sample gives roughly 1.4 million distinct CDR3 sequences, approximately 59% of which show up once; 5.5% to 8% is in the top ten. Input material: blood. The receptors derive from a man younger than 35 in good health. Each CDR3 is given with its conserved first and last residue.

V	J	CDR3
TRBV4-1	TRBJ2-2	CASSHTGVAGELFF
TRBV7-2	TRBJ1-2	CASSLVQGEGGYTF
TRBV12-5	TRBJ2-1	CASGSIGRVNEQFF
TRBV6-6	TRBJ2-7	CASDAGTGSYEQYF
TRBV20-1	TRBJ2-1	CSARDAGHNEQFF
TRBV4-1	TRBJ2-1	CASSGLGTDEQFF
TRBV27	TRBJ2-3	CASGAGGTDTQYF
TRBV11-3	TRBJ2-5	CASSQTHGNQETQYF
TRBV5-1	TRBJ2-5	CASSPSLSGTGGLQETQYF
TRBV6-6	TRBJ1-6	CASSYRGQINSPLHF
TRBV6-6	TRBJ1-2	CASSTLQGRANYGYTF
TRBV4-1	TRBJ1-1	CASSQGKRAFF
TRBV7-8	-	CASSRRTSYEQYF
TRBV11-2	TRBJ2-2	CASSLRDPGELFF
TRBV7-2	TRBJ2-7	CASRPGQSSYEQYF
TRBV15	TRBJ2-5	CATSRGSGGGQETQYF
TRBV29-1	TRBJ2-3	CSVEGVKGTSGRIGTDTQYF
TRBV9	TRBJ1-1	CASSVNRGLWMDTEAFF
TRBV7-2	TRBJ1-1	CASSLIGVLAFF
TRBV7-8	TRBJ1-1	CASSLYRGTEAFF
TRBV30	TRBJ2-7	CAWSQKGQYLEQYF
TRBV5-1	TRBJ1-6	CASSLMEAPVYNSPLHF
TRBV29-1	TRBJ1-2	CSAEDAYRYGYTF
TRBV11-2	-	CASSPPGPTEQYF
TRBV7-9	TRBJ1-1	CASSSQTIEAFF
TRBV6-1	TRBJ2-1	CASSEIRGQGEQFF
TRBV5-6	-	CASSFKFRISEQYF
TRBV14	TRBJ1-1	CASSQGLRAEAFF
TRBV15	TRBJ2-1	CATSRWTSGYNNEQFF
TRBV2	-	CASSEDSKQTQYF
TRBV12-3/TRBV12-4	TRBJ2-1	CASNPTLSGNEQFF
TRBV28	TRBJ2-4	CASSWMGQENIQYF
TRBV27	TRBJ2-7	CASSLGTNYEQYF
TRBV27	TRBJ2-1	CASGTRDRENNEQFF
TRBV2	TRBJ2-6	CASSAGGVGANVLTF
TRBV7-6	TRBJ2-3	CASSFRGAGGLTDTQYF
TRBV7-2	TRBJ1-5	CASSHGTASYQPQHF
TRBV20-1	TRBJ2-3	CSARDLLLTDTQYF
TRBV12-3/TRBV12-4	TRBJ2-5	CASSRTPDQETQYF